The 27 T cell receptor beta chains reported below all come from one sample, sequenced in a study of shared clonotypes between healthy human individuals. Sequenced by immunoSEQ multiplex PCR; TCRdb stores in-frame clones only, minus some. The repertoire holds around 1,000,000 clones, with approximately 80% as singletons. Material for sequencing was memory CD4+ T cells from PBMCs. As for subset: CD45RA-negative fraction. Receptors originate from a man younger than 30 in good health. Some clones in this sample may be carry-over from other donors' samples.

The rearrangement links TRBV5-4 to TRBJ2-2; possible D gene TRBD2, 5 bases. The ends were cut back, 4 bases at V and 0 bases at J, with 13 bases in the middle. Germline V CDR1 and CDR2: SGHNT, YYREEE (reference sequence). CDR3 size: 16 residues. The DNA for the CDR3 is TGTGCCAGCAGCGATGGGGAGCCATCGAACACCGGGGAGCTGTTTTTT. As protein: CASSDGEPSNTGELFF.

The sample holds a few counts of this clone. The chain joins TRBV30 to TRBJ1-3; D call uncertain. The CDR3 spans 12 residues. Germline CDR1 reads GTSNPN; CDR2 reads SVGIG (reference sequence). Trimming removed 2 bases from V and 4 bases from J, with 6 bases in between. CDR3 residues: CAWSTYGNTIYF. In DNA, the CDR3 is TGTGCCTGGAGTACTTACGGAAACACCATATATTTT.

The V and J genes are TRBV4-1 and TRBJ2-5; 7 nucleotides match TRBD1. The CDR3 has 13 amino acids. V was clipped by 4 bases and J by 5 bases; unmatched bases: 4. Looked up from germline, CDR1 is MGHRA and CDR2 is YSYEKL. The CDR3 bases are TGCGCCAGCAGCCGGGGGACAGCGGAGACCCAGTACTTC. It translates to CASSRGTAETQYF.

This clone showed up just once. This chain links TRBV19 with TRBJ2-1, with D uncertain. V lost 2 bases and J 0 bases, leaving 8 bases between the germline ends. The CDR3 length is 15 residues. Germline V gene data show CDR1 as LNHDA and CDR2 as SQIVND (reference sequence). The CDR3 DNA reads TGTGCCAGTAGTATACAGAGTTACTCCTACAATGAGCAGTTCTTC. It specifies CASSIQSYSYNEQFF. Using reference TRBV19 and TRBJ2-1 for the parts outside the CDR3, the full variable domain is DGGITQSPKYLFRKEGQNVTLSCEQNLNHDAMYWYRQDPGQGLRLIYYSQIVNDFQKGDIAEGYSVSREKKESFPLTVTSAQKNPTAFYLCASSIQSYSYNEQFFGPGTRLTVL.

This clone was counted many times. V usage is TRBV9 and J usage is TRBJ2-2; D gene uncertain. The V end was cut by 0 bases, the J end by 4 bases, with 7 bases between. The CDR3 spans 14 residues. In germline, CDR1 is SGDLS, CDR2 YYNGEE. The CDR3 loop reads CASSVEASTGELFF. CDR3 coding DNA: TGTGCCAGCAGCGTAGAGGCATCCACCGGGGAGCTGTTTTTT.

This clone has only a few counts. V usage is TRBV6-1 and J usage is TRBJ2-5, with 11 bases lining up with TRBD2. The junction had 10 bases not matched to a gene; V was cut back by 11 bases and J by 5 bases. CDR1 is MNHNS, CDR2 SASEGT, per germline. The CDR3 loop spans 14 amino acids. The CDR3 sequence: CASGIAGGPETQYF. As DNA, the CDR3 is TGTGCCTCGGGGATAGCGGGAGGGCCGGAGACCCAGTACTTC.

The rearrangement links TRBV5-1 to TRBJ2-2; TRBD1 aligns across 9 bases. From germline, CDR1 is SGHRS and CDR2 YFSETQ. This CDR3 comprises 14 residues. V lost 3 bases, J lost 7 bases, and 4 bases stayed unmatched. The CDR3 region is CASSWTGVDGELFF. In nucleotides, the CDR3 is TGCGCCAGCAGCTGGACAGGGGTGGACGGGGAGCTGTTTTTT.

This chain uses TRBV9 with TRBJ1-4; TRBD1 might be the D (5 bases). This CDR3 region has 18 residues. V was pared by 1 base and J by 5 bases, with 21 bases between. Looked up from germline, CDR1 is SGDLS and CDR2 is YYNGEE. The CDR3 is CASSVTGTGGSENEKLFF. CDR3 sequence (DNA): TGTGCCAGCAGCGTAACCGGGACGGGAGGTTCCGAAAATGAAAAACTGTTTTTT.

The CDR3 region is CASGGTSGSVGDTQYF. CDR3 in DNA: TGCGCCAGCGGGGGGACTAGCGGGAGTGTTGGAGATACGCAGTATTTT. The chain is built from TRBV5-1 and TRBJ2-3; TRBD2 matches at 14 bases. The germline gives CDR1 SGHRS, CDR2 YFSETQ. The junction had 9 bases not matched to a gene; V was cut back by 7 bases and J by 5 bases. The length of the CDR3 is 16 residues.

This clone was picked up one time. The V gene is TRBV5-1, the J gene TRBJ2-1, with 8 bases lining up with TRBD2. V trimming: 1 base; J trimming: 8 bases; junction bases outside the gene matches: 8. This CDR3 contains 15 residues. CDR1 is SGHRS, CDR2 YFSETQ, per germline. CDR3 sequence: CASSLWGLGRDEQFF. DNA for the CDR3: TGCGCCAGCAGCTTGTGGGGACTAGGCCGCGATGAGCAGTTCTTC.

The rearrangement joins TRBV27 to TRBJ2-1, with 9 bases that match TRBD2. Germline V gene data show CDR1 as MNHEY and CDR2 as SMNVEV (reference sequence). The CDR3 extends over 16 amino acids. V lost 2 bases and J lost 4; bases outside the gene matches: 6. The CDR3 DNA reads as TGTGCCAGCAGTTTAGGGCGGGAGGGTAGGTACAATGAGCAGTTCTTC. The encoded protein is CASSLGREGRYNEQFF.

This clone has only a few counts. This chain joins TRBV19 and TRBJ1-2; D possibly corresponds to TRBD1 (6 bases). Trimming took off 6 bases at V and 8 bases at J, with 13 bases between the two ends. CDR1 and CDR2 (germline): LNHDA, SQIVND (reference sequence). This CDR3 region has 12 residues. The CDR3 DNA is TGTGCCAGTAGACAGAACAGGGAGGGCTACACCTTC. This gives the protein CASRQNREGYTF.

This chain connects TRBV7-9 to TRBJ2-2; D uncertain. Per the germline V gene, CDR1 is SEHNR and CDR2 is FQNEAQ (reference sequence). There are 13 residues in the CDR3. The V end was cut by 8 bases, the J end by 2 bases, with 9 bases between. The CDR3 loop is CASPPINTGELFF. The CDR3 DNA is TGTGCCAGCCCTCCTATTAACACCGGGGAGCTGTTTTTT.

This clone has just one count. The rearrangement joins TRBV11-2 to TRBJ2-1; 9 bases map to TRBD2. Germline V CDR1 and CDR2: SGHAT, FQNNGV. This CDR3 spans 19 amino acids. V gave up 1 base and J gave up 8 bases; unmatched junction bases: 18. CDR3 protein: CASSLVVSMASGKRDEQFF. CDR3 nucleotides: TGTGCCAGCAGCTTAGTGGTGTCGATGGCTAGCGGGAAGCGGGATGAGCAGTTCTTC.

V is TRBV19 and J is TRBJ1-2; 9 bases are a match to TRBD1. The CDR3 totals 15 residues. The germline V gene encodes CDR1 LNHDA and CDR2 SQIVND (reference sequence). The V gene end was trimmed by 4 bases and the J gene end by 4 bases; junction bases not matched to a gene: 7. CDR3 DNA sequence: TGTGCCAGTAGTACTGGACAGGGGTACGGCTATGGCTACACCTTC. It yields the protein CASSTGQGYGYGYTF.

The chain joins TRBV2 to TRBJ2-3, with D possibly TRBD2 on 5 matching bases. V was trimmed by 2 bases and J by 0 bases, leaving 12 bases between them. The germline V gene has CDR1 SNHLY and CDR2 FYNNEI. The CDR3 runs 16 residues. For the CDR3, the DNA is TGTGCCAGCAGTGAAAGAGGGCCCGCTAGCACAGATACGCAGTATTTT. Amino acids: CASSERGPASTDTQYF. The whole variable domain, remainder taken from reference TRBV2 and TRBJ2-3, is EPEVTQTPSHQVTQMGQEVILRCVPISNHLYFYWYRQILGQKVEFLVSFYNNEISEKSEIFDDQFSVERPDGSNFTLKIRSTKLEDSAMYFCASSERGPASTDTQYFGPGTRLTVL.

The chain combines TRBV5-4 with TRBJ1-2, with 8 bases aligning to TRBD1. Germline V CDR1 and CDR2: SGHNT, YYREEE (reference sequence). The ends lost 6 bases at V and 6 bases at J; junction bases unmatched: 13. CDR3 size: 15 residues. Here the CDR3 reads CASKDREQRLNGYTF. DNA for the CDR3: TGTGCCAGCAAGGACAGGGAGCAACGGTTGAATGGCTACACCTTC.

The chain recombines TRBV20-1 with TRBJ1-1, with unresolved D. Germline lookup yields CDR1 DFQATT and CDR2 SNEGSKA (reference sequence). Trimming removed 6 bases at V and 5 bases at J, with 10 bases between. The length of the CDR3 is 11 residues. CDR3 amino acids: CSAPRRTEAFF. The CDR3, as DNA: TGCAGTGCGCCAAGGCGGACTGAAGCTTTCTTT.

This clone was counted only a few times. The chain has TRBV11-2 and TRBJ2-5, with D unresolved. The J call is doubtful: the DNA matches TRBJ2-7 better. In germline, CDR1 is SGHAT, CDR2 FQNNGV. This CDR3 spans 13 amino acids. CDR3 bases: TGTGCCAGCAGCTTACGAGCTCACTACGAGCAGTACTTC. Translated: CASSLRAHYEQYF.

The chain recombines TRBV27 with TRBJ2-7, with TRBD2 matching over 15 bases. The length of the CDR3 is 18 residues. V lost 3 bases to trimming and J lost 4 bases; unmatched junction nucleotides: 10. Germline V gives CDR1 MNHEY, CDR2 SMNVEV (reference sequence). CDR3 DNA: TGTGCCAGCAGTTTCGGGACTAGCGGGAGGTACCTGGGGTACGAGCAGTACTTC. This translates into CASSFGTSGRYLGYEQYF.

The chain employs TRBV30 and TRBJ1-4; weak D call: TRBD1 (5 bases). From germline, CDR1 is GTSNPN and CDR2 SVGIG (reference sequence). This CDR3 comprises 18 residues. CDR3 loop: CFGQGLLLASATNEKLFF. In DNA, the CDR3 is TGTTTTGGGCAGGGACTTCTCCTCGCCTCCGCAACTAATGAAAAACTGTTTTTT.

Written as DNA, the CDR3 is TGTGCCAGCAGCTTAGGCCCTACGCGGGAGCAGTACTTC. Its translation: CASSLGPTREQYF. The chain carries TRBV7-2 and TRBJ2-7; D remains unclear. The CDR3 consists of 13 residues. Germline CDR1 is SGHTA and CDR2 is FQGNSA. Trimming removed 1 base from V and 7 bases from J, with 11 bases in between.

This clone was observed once. A read error may produce the germline difference seen at one junction end. The rearrangement joins TRBV28 to TRBJ1-5; 10 positions match TRBD1. This CDR3 is built from 15 residues. Germline V CDR1 and CDR2: MDHEN, SYDVKM. DNA of the CDR3: TGTGCCAGCAGTCTATGGGGACAGGGGAATCAGCCCCAGCATTTT. Translating it yields CASSLWGQGNQPQHF.

About this clone: A far larger clone differs by one base, so this is likely a read error. This chain connects TRBV29-1 to TRBJ1-3; weak D call: TRBD1 (6 bases). The CDR3 runs 13 residues. The germline V and J ends were trimmed by 7 bases and 4 bases, with 14 bases remaining between them. Per the germline V gene, CDR1 is SQVTM and CDR2 is ANQGSEA. The chain's CDR3 is CSGGRTDGNTIYF. CDR3 DNA sequence: TGCAGCGGTGGTAGGACAGACGGAAACACCATATATTTT.

Here the CDR3 reads CASSTGSQETQYF. The CDR3 DNA reads as TGTGCCAGCAGTACCGGGTCCCAAGAGACCCAGTACTTC. J is TRBJ2-5 and V is TRBV9, with D hard to call. This CDR3 has 13 amino acids. The V gene's germline CDR1 is SGDLS and CDR2 YYNGEE. The V and J ends lost 5 bases and 1 base respectively, with 9 bases between them.

The J gene is TRBJ1-5, the V gene TRBV18, with D uncertain. Between the trimmed V and J ends, which lost 3 bases and 6 bases, there was a span of 9 bases. CDR1 and CDR2 (germline): KGHSH, LQKENI. The CDR3 has 13 residues. The CDR3 spells CASSPAPGQPQHF. The CDR3 DNA sequence: TGTGCCAGCTCACCGGCCCCGGGTCAGCCCCAGCATTTT.

This clone was counted ten times or more. V usage is TRBV2 and J usage is TRBJ2-7; 10 bases are shared with TRBD2. The CDR3 length is 15 residues. The V segment lost 8 bases and the J segment 4 bases; nucleotides outside the gene matches: 11. CDR1 SNHLY and CDR2 FYNNEI come from the germline V gene. This chain's CDR3 is CASRRTSGILYEQYF. CDR3 in DNA: TGTGCCAGCCGTCGAACTAGCGGGATCTTATACGAGCAGTACTTC.